The 20 T cell receptor beta chains below all came from one sample that was sequenced in a study of blood T cell repertoires in COVID-19. Clones were read by immunoSEQ multiplex PCR, and TCRdb kept only the in-frame ones, dropping some. The sample has some 180,000 clones; approximately 80% are singletons. The sequenced material came from peripheral blood. Receptors originate from a woman aged 40 to 50 with COVID-19, enrolled during active disease.

This sequence joins TRBV19 and TRBJ2-7; 11 nucleotides line up with TRBD2. J lost 3 bases, V lost 6 bases, and 7 bases had no gene match. The germline V gene encodes CDR1 LNHDA and CDR2 SQIVND (reference sequence). The CDR3 is made up of 15 amino acids. The CDR3 DNA follows: TGTGCCAGTAGCCGATCGGGACTAGCGGTCTACGAGCAGTACTTC. Amino acids: CASSRSGLAVYEQYF.

This clone occurred once. The gene calls are TRBV21-1 and TRBJ2-7; the table's D gene call, TRBD2, was not cross checked with the DNA. TRBV21-1 is reported as a pseudogene. The CDR3 extends over 12 amino acids. Here the CDR3 reads CASSPSGYEQYF. In nucleotides, the CDR3 is TGTGCCAGCAGCCCCTCGGGCTACGAGCAGTACTTC.

The chain combines TRBV5-1 with TRBJ2-7; 9 positions match TRBD1. CDR3 length: 18 amino acids. Losses at the gene ends were 1 base for V and 1 base for J; bases not matched to a gene: 12. Germline lookup yields CDR1 SGHRS and CDR2 YFSETQ. CDR3 in amino acids: CASSLWEPGQGKSYEQYF. The CDR3 bases are TGCGCCAGCAGCTTGTGGGAGCCCGGACAGGGGAAGTCCTACGAGCAGTACTTC.

This rearrangement joins TRBV5-1 to TRBJ1-3; D gene ambiguous. This CDR3 region has 13 residues. The V end was cut by 0 bases, the J end by 2 bases, with 3 bases between. Per germline, CDR1 SGHRS and CDR2 YFSETQ. Here the CDR3 reads CASSLGAGNTIYF. The CDR3 bases are TGCGCCAGCAGCTTGGGAGCTGGAAACACCATATATTTT.

This clone was seen more than once but under ten times. The CDR3 loop is CASTWGGDEQFF. DNA for the CDR3: TGTGCCAGCACCTGGGGAGGCGATGAGCAGTTCTTC. The genes are TRBV5-8 and TRBJ2-1; possibly TRBD2 for D (6 bases). This CDR3 has 12 residues. The germline V and J ends were trimmed by 6 bases and 8 bases, with 12 bases remaining between them. From germline, CDR1 is SGHTS and CDR2 YDEGEE.

The sample holds a few counts of this clone. The chain couples TRBV3-1 (or the pseudogene TRBV3-2) to TRBJ1-1; perhaps TRBD1 as D (6 bases). The germline gives CDR1 LGHDT, CDR2 YNNKEL (reference sequence). V lost 6 bases and J 5 bases, leaving 13 bases between the germline ends. This CDR3 has 13 amino acids. The CDR3 nucleotides are TGTGCCAGCAGGACACAGGGTGGGACTGAAGCTTTCTTT. Translating it yields CASRTQGGTEAFF.

The CDR3 spells CASSTTDRGSHISYEQYF. The CDR3 DNA reads as TGTGCCAGCAGCACCACGGACAGGGGTTCCCACATTTCCTACGAGCAGTACTTC. The V call is TRBV7-6, the J call TRBJ2-7; TRBD1 agrees at 9 bases. V gave up 5 bases and J gave up 1 base; unmatched junction bases: 15. The CDR3 has 18 residues. Germline V gives CDR1 SGHVS, CDR2 FNYEAQ.

The chain recombines TRBV14 with TRBJ1-1; possible D gene TRBD1, 5 bases. CDR3 size: 17 residues. Germline V gives CDR1 SGHDN, CDR2 FVKESK. V lost 2 bases and J 1 base, leaving 17 bases between the germline ends. The CDR3 DNA sequence: TGTGCCAGCAGCCAATTAACGAGGGACTCCCCGAACACTGAAGCTTTCTTT. Protein: CASSQLTRDSPNTEAFF.

The rearrangement links TRBV28 to TRBJ2-5; TRBD2 aligns across 8 bases. This CDR3 comprises 15 residues. V lost 6 bases, J lost 4 bases, and 10 bases stayed unmatched. CDR1 is MDHEN and CDR2 is SYDVKM in the germline V gene. CDR3 amino acids: CASRLAGLGGETQYF. As DNA, the CDR3 is TGTGCCAGCAGGCTAGCGGGTCTTGGGGGAGAGACCCAGTACTTC.

This rearrangement joins TRBV18 to TRBJ1-2, with D perhaps matching TRBD1 (5 bases). CDR1 is KGHSH, CDR2 LQKENI, per germline. Trimming removed 1 base at V and 8 bases at J, with 14 bases between. This CDR3 has 14 residues. CDR3: CASSPRSQERGYTF. The CDR3 DNA is TGTGCCAGCTCACCACGTTCACAGGAGAGAGGCTACACCTTC.

The rearrangement links TRBV5-4 to TRBJ2-5; 8 bases line up with TRBD1. V lost 0 bases and J lost 7; bases outside the gene matches: 8. The CDR3 extends over 15 amino acids. Germline V gene lookup returns CDR1 SGHNT and CDR2 YYREEE (reference sequence). DNA for the CDR3: TGTGCCAGCAGCTTGGACGACAGGGGATCTGGGACCCAGTACTTC. It codes for CASSLDDRGSGTQYF.

This rearrangement joins TRBV5-1 to TRBJ1-1; D is ambiguous. This CDR3 contains 12 residues. Looked up from germline, CDR1 is SGHRS and CDR2 is YFSETQ. With 7 bases removed from V and 0 bases from J, the gap between germline ends came to 7 bases. CDR3 nucleotide sequence: TGCGCCAGCTCCAGGATGAACACTGAAGCTTTCTTT. Residues: CASSRMNTEAFF.

The chain combines TRBV28 with TRBJ1-1, with D possibly matching TRBD1 (6 bases). V was clipped by 8 bases and J by 6 bases, with 13 bases between them. Germline CDR1 MDHEN, CDR2 SYDVKM. CDR3 length: 12 amino acids. The CDR3 sequence: CASEYRDAEAFF. In DNA, the CDR3 is TGTGCCAGCGAATACAGGGACGCTGAAGCTTTCTTT.

V is TRBV5-1 and J is TRBJ1-2, with D perhaps TRBD1 (6 bases). CDR1 is SGHRS, CDR2 YFSETQ, per germline. Trimming removed 0 bases from V and 6 bases from J, with 15 bases in between. The CDR3 totals 15 residues. The CDR3 is CASSLERQGRDGYTF. Written as DNA, the CDR3 is TGCGCCAGCAGCTTGGAGCGGCAGGGGAGGGATGGCTACACCTTC. The whole variable domain, filled in from reference TRBV5-1 and TRBJ1-2, reads KAGVTQTPRYLIKTRGQQVTLSCSPISGHRSVSWYQQTPGQGLQFLFEYFSETQRNKGNFPGRFSGRQFSNSRSEMNVSTLELGDSALYLCASSLERQGRDGYTFGSGTRLTVV.

The chain recombines TRBV6-4 with TRBJ2-7; a possible D gene is TRBD2 (5 bases). V was shortened by 3 bases and J by 2 bases, with 11 bases between the two germline ends. Germline CDR1 is MRHNA and CDR2 is SNTAGT. There are 14 residues in the CDR3. Here the CDR3 reads CASSESGATYEQYF. The CDR3 coding sequence is TGTGCCAGCAGTGAGAGCGGAGCCACCTACGAGCAGTACTTC.

The V call is TRBV27, the J call TRBJ2-1, with 9 nucleotides matching TRBD2. The CDR3 has 15 residues. After removal of 3 bases from V and 12 bases from J, the junction contained 12 bases not matched to a gene. Per the germline V gene, CDR1 is MNHEY and CDR2 is SMNVEV (reference sequence). CDR3 amino acids: CASSFVAGGSPRQFF. CDR3 sequence (DNA): TGTGCCAGCAGTTTTGTGGCGGGAGGGTCCCCGAGGCAGTTCTTC.

This clone was observed a handful of times. The rearrangement links TRBV7-9 to TRBJ2-2; TRBD1 might be the D (6 bases). The CDR3 sequence is 17 residues long. Trimming stripped 0 bases from V and 1 base from J, with 12 bases between. Looked up from germline, CDR1 is SEHNR and CDR2 is FQNEAQ (reference sequence). The CDR3 here is CASSLATGSRNTGELFF. The CDR3, as DNA: TGTGCCAGCAGCTTAGCCACAGGGTCGCGGAACACCGGGGAGCTGTTTTTT.

The chain joins TRBV29-1 to TRBJ1-1; 10 bases line up with TRBD1. The germline gives CDR1 SQVTM, CDR2 ANQGSEA. CDR3 size: 13 residues. V shed 7 bases, J shed 5 bases, and the junction held 7 bases outside the gene matches. CDR3 DNA sequence: TGCAGCGGACGGACAGGGGGAGATACTGAAGCTTTCTTT. It yields the protein CSGRTGGDTEAFF.

This rearrangement joins TRBV2 to TRBJ2-7, with 9 bases lining up with TRBD1. The CDR3 has 14 amino acids. Germline assignment: CDR1 SNHLY and CDR2 FYNNEI. Losses at the gene ends were 4 bases for V and 2 bases for J; bases not matched to a gene: 3. The CDR3 DNA reads as TGTGCCAGCAGTGCCGGGACAGGGACCTACGAGCAGTACTTC. It yields the protein CASSAGTGTYEQYF.

The chain joins TRBV3-1 (or the pseudogene TRBV3-2) to TRBJ2-1; 11 bases match TRBD2. V was pared by 4 bases and J by 7 bases, with 6 bases of the junction left unmatched. Per the germline V gene, CDR1 is LGHDT and CDR2 is YNNKEL (reference sequence). The CDR3 consists of 15 residues. The CDR3 DNA reads TGTGCCAGCAGCCCCACGACTAGCGGGGCGAATGAGCAGTTCTTC. This gives the protein CASSPTTSGANEQFF.